The 30 T cell receptor beta chains listed next were all sequenced from one sample in a study of blood T cell repertoires in COVID-19. TCRdb's table, derived via immunoSEQ multiplex PCR, lists solely in-frame clones and lacks some. The data show 99,000 or so clones, around 82% seen once. The sequenced material came from peripheral blood. Every receptor here comes from a man in his fifties or sixties with acute or convalescent COVID-19.

V and J are TRBV6-5 and TRBJ2-1; unclear D gene. From germline, CDR1 is MNHEY and CDR2 SVGAGI. V was pared by 4 bases and J by 8 bases, with 6 bases between. This CDR3 has 11 residues. This CDR3 is CASSSRYEQFF. The CDR3 DNA reads TGTGCCAGCAGTTCCCGTTATGAGCAGTTCTTC.

V is TRBV5-4 and J is TRBJ2-1, with D possibly TRBD1 on 6 matching bases. Germline CDR1 is SGHNT and CDR2 is YYREEE (reference sequence). V was trimmed by 6 bases and J by 4 bases, leaving 20 bases between them. This CDR3 is built from 16 residues. CDR3 coding DNA: TGTGCCAGCAAGGCAGGGGTACGAGGTTTGTACAATGAGCAGTTCTTC. This codes for CASKAGVRGLYNEQFF.

V is TRBV29-1 and J is TRBJ2-7; TRBD1 matches at 7 bases. The CDR3 runs to 12 residues. Trimming removed 6 bases from V and 2 bases from J; junction bases left unmatched: 4. The germline CDR1 and CDR2 sequences are SQVTM and ANQGSEA. CDR3 region: CSVRTGAYEQYF. The CDR3 coding sequence is TGCAGCGTCAGGACAGGAGCCTACGAGCAGTACTTC.

The CDR3 DNA is TGTGCCATCAGCCTACAGGGGGAGAACACTGAAGCTTTCTTT. Translation gives CAISLQGENTEAFF. The chain carries TRBV10-3 and TRBJ1-1; 8 bases map to TRBD1. Trimming removed 6 bases from V and 1 base from J; junction bases left unmatched: 4. Germline CDR1 reads ENHRY; CDR2 reads SYGVKD. The CDR3 covers 14 residues.

The rearrangement uses TRBV7-2 and TRBJ1-4, with D unresolved. Per germline, CDR1 SGHTA and CDR2 FQGNSA. There are 13 residues in the CDR3. V was shortened by 3 bases and J by 10 bases, with 12 bases between the two germline ends. Written as DNA, the CDR3 is TGTGCCAGCAGCTTGTCGGACGAGGGAAAACTGTTTTTT. Translation: CASSLSDEGKLFF.

This CDR3 reads CASSRLAGVYNEQFF. For the CDR3, the DNA is TGTGCCAGCAGTCGCCTAGCGGGAGTTTACAATGAGCAGTTCTTC. The V gene is TRBV6-2 or TRBV6-3, the J gene TRBJ2-1, with 10 nucleotides matching TRBD2. The V and J ends lost 5 bases and 4 bases, in that order; junction bases with no gene match: 5. Germline V gene sequence: CDR1 MNHEY, CDR2 SVGEGT. This CDR3 region has 15 residues.

This clone turned up a few times. The CDR3 spells CASSLQGQQWELFF. CDR3 sequence (DNA): TGTGCCAGCAGCTTGCAGGGACAACAATGGGAGCTGTTTTTT. The genes are TRBV5-6 and TRBJ2-2; a weak D match, TRBD1 (6 bases). The V gene lost 1 base and the J gene lost 9 bases, with 13 bases spanning the gap. Germline V gene sequence: CDR1 SGHDT, CDR2 YYEEEE. CDR3 length: 14 amino acids.

A word on this clone: The junction departs from germline at one end; a sequencing error may be responsible. The chain has TRBV27 and TRBJ2-3; TRBD1 agrees at 8 bases. The CDR3 contains 16 residues. CDR1 and CDR2 (germline): MNHEY, SMNVEV (reference sequence). CDR3 protein: CASSFPVGQDTDTLYF. In DNA, the CDR3 is TGTGCCAGCAGTTTTCCCGTGGGACAGGACACAGATACGCTGTATTTT.

The J gene is TRBJ1-6, the V gene TRBV7-2; D ambiguous. CDR3 length: 14 amino acids. Germline CDR1 reads SGHTA; CDR2 reads FQGNSA. V gave up 5 bases and J gave up 6 bases, with 11 bases separating them. The CDR3 coding sequence is TGTGCCAGCAGCCTAGAACAGCCTAATTCACCCCTCCACTTT. Translation gives CASSLEQPNSPLHF.

This chain uses TRBV3-1 (or the pseudogene TRBV3-2) with TRBJ2-6, with 12 bases that match TRBD1. CDR1 and CDR2 (germline): LGHDT, YNNKEL (reference sequence). After removal of 4 bases from V and 4 bases from J, the junction contained 11 bases not matched to a gene. CDR3 length equals 19 residues. CDR3 coding DNA: TGTGCCAGCAGCCCCACCCGGGGACAGGGGGCGGACGGGGCCAACGTCCTGACTTTC. Its translation: CASSPTRGQGADGANVLTF.

This clone is a singleton in its sample. The chain employs TRBV11-2 and TRBJ1-6, with D unresolved. Looked up from germline, CDR1 is SGHAT and CDR2 is FQNNGV. Trimming left V 7 bases short and J 8 bases short, with 15 bases between. The CDR3 length is 14 residues. CDR3 coding DNA: TGTGCCAGCACCCAGAGGGCGCCTCATTCACCCCTCCACTTT. It specifies CASTQRAPHSPLHF.

The chain joins TRBV9 to TRBJ1-1; 10 bases are shared with TRBD1. The CDR3 has 12 residues. V dropped 2 bases and J dropped 11; count of bases not matched to a gene: 3. Germline values: CDR1 SGDLS, CDR2 YYNGEE. The CDR3 region has the DNA TGTGCCAGCAGCGTTGACAGGGGGCAGGCTTTCTTT. This gives the protein CASSVDRGQAFF.

This rearrangement joins TRBV12-5 to TRBJ2-3, with 10 bases that match TRBD1. V was clipped by 1 base and J by 3 bases; unmatched bases: 1. Germline CDR1 reads LGHNT; CDR2 reads FRNRAP. This CDR3 has 15 amino acids. Written as DNA, the CDR3 is TGTGCTAGTGGTTTGGGGACAGGGGGAACAGATACGCAGTATTTT. It is translated as CASGLGTGGTDTQYF.

As to this clone: A read error may account for a junction end that differs from germline. The chain joins TRBV7-2 to TRBJ1-2; TRBD1 might be the D (6 bases). This CDR3 is built from 16 residues. Germline V gives CDR1 SGHTA, CDR2 FQGNSA. The CDR3 coding sequence is TGTGCCAGCAGCCTAGCAGGGGCGCCTGCTAACTATGGCTACACCTTC. Translating gives CASSLAGAPANYGYTF.

In its sample, this clone was seen a few times. The V gene is TRBV5-1, the J gene TRBJ1-6; D remains unclear. Germline V CDR1 and CDR2: SGHRS, YFSETQ. The V and J ends lost 0 bases and 7 bases respectively, with 11 bases between them. This CDR3 has 15 amino acids. The CDR3 DNA sequence: TGCGCCAGCAGCTTGGTTGTAGGGAGAAATTCACCCCTCCACTTT. This gives the protein CASSLVVGRNSPLHF.

The table lists this clone with a few counts. In nucleotides, the CDR3 is TGCGCCTTGTCTTCCTCCCAAGAGACCCAGTACTTC. This encodes CALSSSQETQYF. The chain employs TRBV10-1 and TRBJ2-5; D gene uncertain. Germline CDR1 and CDR2: WNHNN and SYGVQD (reference sequence). V was pared by 11 bases and J by 1 base, with 11 bases between. This CDR3 has 12 residues.

V is TRBV5-1 and J is TRBJ2-3; weak D call: TRBD1 (6 bases). With 0 bases removed from V and 0 bases from J, the gap between germline ends came to 11 bases. Germline V gene sequence: CDR1 SGHRS, CDR2 YFSETQ. This CDR3 is built from 16 residues. The CDR3 DNA follows: TGCGCCAGCAGCTTGGTACCAGGGGTCAGCACAGATACGCAGTATTTT. Translating it yields CASSLVPGVSTDTQYF. Full variable domain (outside the CDR3, taken from reference TRBV5-1 and TRBJ2-3): KAGVTQTPRYLIKTRGQQVTLSCSPISGHRSVSWYQQTPGQGLQFLFEYFSETQRNKGNFPGRFSGRQFSNSRSEMNVSTLELGDSALYLCASSLVPGVSTDTQYFGPGTRLTVL.

This chain uses TRBV19 with TRBJ1-4; the D is unclear. Looked up from germline, CDR1 is LNHDA and CDR2 is SQIVND (reference sequence). This CDR3 has 14 amino acids. V was trimmed by 4 bases and J by 6 bases, leaving 12 bases between them. The CDR3 DNA follows: TGTGCCAGTAGTAGCGGGCTACCCGATGAAAAACTGTTTTTT. It codes for CASSSGLPDEKLFF.

This chain joins TRBV5-1 and TRBJ2-5; 7 nucleotides line up with TRBD2. J was trimmed by 2 bases and V by 4 bases; bases with no gene match: 8. Germline V gene data show CDR1 as SGHRS and CDR2 as YFSETQ. The CDR3 loop spans 15 amino acids. CDR3 DNA: TGCGCCAGCAGCCCGACTCGCGGGGGTCAAGAGACCCAGTACTTC. Residues: CASSPTRGGQETQYF.

The V call is TRBV7-2, the J call TRBJ2-5; the match to TRBD2 covers 14 bases. The CDR3 covers 16 residues. Trimming at V came to 5 bases and at J to 2 bases, leaving 4 bases not matched to a gene. Germline V CDR1 and CDR2: SGHTA, FQGNSA. CDR3 loop: CASSRGLAGAQETQYF. Here the CDR3 DNA reads TGTGCCAGCAGCCGGGGACTAGCGGGAGCACAAGAGACCCAGTACTTC. The entire variable domain, with the rest obtained from reference TRBV7-2 and TRBJ2-5, is as follows: GAGVSQSPSNKVTEKGKDVELRCDPISGHTALYWYRQSLGQGLEFLIYFQGNSAPDKSGLPSDRFSAERTGGSVSTLTIQRTQQEDSAVYLCASSRGLAGAQETQYFGPGTRLLVL.

The V gene is TRBV19, the J gene TRBJ1-2; unclear D gene. The V and J ends lost 5 bases and 0 bases respectively, with 4 bases between them. The CDR3 loop spans 12 amino acids. The germline V gene has CDR1 LNHDA and CDR2 SQIVND (reference sequence). DNA of the CDR3: TGTGCCAGTAGTCAAACTAACTATGGCTACACCTTC. It translates to CASSQTNYGYTF.

The chain couples TRBV6-2 or TRBV6-3 to TRBJ1-5; TRBD1 aligns across 7 bases. There are 17 residues in the CDR3. Germline values: CDR1 MNHEY, CDR2 SVGEGT. J was trimmed by 6 bases and V by 3 bases; bases with no gene match: 14. The CDR3 DNA reads as TGTGCCAGCAGTTATATGGGGACAGACCTAGGTCGTCAGCCCCAGCATTTT. This encodes CASSYMGTDLGRQPQHF.

The gene calls are TRBV28 and TRBJ2-6; 9 bases map to TRBD1. V dropped 6 bases and J dropped 14; count of bases not matched to a gene: 11. CDR1 is MDHEN, CDR2 SYDVKM, per germline. This CDR3 region has 14 residues. CDR3 region: CASRPTGQGTILTF. The CDR3 nucleotides read TGTGCCAGCAGGCCTACGGGACAGGGTACCATCCTGACTTTC.

This chain connects TRBV18 to TRBJ2-1, with D maybe TRBD2 (6 bases). Trimming removed 0 bases at V and 5 bases at J, with 14 bases between. The germline V gene encodes CDR1 KGHSH and CDR2 LQKENI. CDR3 size: 16 residues. As DNA, the CDR3 is TGTGCCAGCTCACCACCGAGACTAGTATTGAACAATGAGCAGTTCTTC. The encoded protein is CASSPPRLVLNNEQFF.

This sequence joins TRBV5-5 and TRBJ2-1, with a tentative D call TRBD2 (5 bases). Germline CDR1 SGHKS, CDR2 YYEKEE (reference sequence). The CDR3 length is 15 residues. Deletions cut 0 bases from V and 2 bases from J, with 9 bases between. The CDR3 region is CASSLGGVPYNEQFF. The CDR3 nucleotides read TGTGCCAGCAGCTTGGGGGGAGTCCCCTACAATGAGCAGTTCTTC.

The CDR3 region has the DNA TGTGCCAGCAGCGCCTCCGCGGGGGGCGCAGATACGCAGTATTTT. Translation gives CASSASAGGADTQYF. The V gene is TRBV2, the J gene TRBJ2-3; 8 nucleotides line up with TRBD2. Germline V gives CDR1 SNHLY, CDR2 FYNNEI. There are 15 residues in the CDR3. Trimming cost V 6 bases and J 4 bases; bases outside gene matches: 9.

The chain links TRBV10-3 to TRBJ2-2; 9 nucleotides line up with TRBD1. Germline V CDR1 and CDR2: ENHRY, SYGVKD. The CDR3 runs 15 residues. The ends lost 4 bases at V and 1 base at J; junction bases unmatched: 1. The CDR3 DNA sequence: TGTGCCATCAGTGGGGGACAGGGGAACACCGGGGAGCTGTTTTTT. This gives the protein CAISGGQGNTGELFF.

The chain is built from TRBV27 and TRBJ1-6; 10 nucleotides match TRBD1. The V gene's germline CDR1 is MNHEY and CDR2 SMNVEV (reference sequence). V lost 6 bases, J lost 9 bases, and 8 bases stayed unmatched. This CDR3 spans 15 amino acids. The CDR3 here is CASRTMDRGGSPLHF. In DNA form, the CDR3 reads TGTGCCAGCAGAACCATGGACAGGGGGGGTTCACCCCTCCACTTT.

The V gene is TRBV6-1, the J gene TRBJ1-6, with unresolved D. Trimming left V 2 bases short and J 7 bases short, with 6 bases between. The CDR3 totals 13 residues. Germline V gene sequence: CDR1 MNHNS, CDR2 SASEGT. The CDR3 DNA reads as TGTGCCAGCAGTGAATACAGAAATTCACCCCTCCACTTT. Translating gives CASSEYRNSPLHF.

The chain links TRBV7-6 to TRBJ1-6; maybe TRBD1 (6 bases). Germline loops: CDR1 SGHVS, CDR2 FNYEAQ. This CDR3 is 16 amino acids long. Trimming shortened V by 5 bases and J by 9 bases, and 20 bases separated the two germline ends. CDR3 region: CASSPLDNRAGSPLHF. CDR3 nucleotide sequence: TGTGCCAGCAGCCCCTTGGATAACAGGGCCGGTTCACCCCTCCACTTT.